A single sample gave rise to the 9 T cell receptor beta chains below, sequenced in a study of technical replicates of blood from several donors. The repertoire was sequenced with immunoSEQ multiplex PCR; TCRdb's copy has only in-frame clones and lacks some. In the table there are tens of thousands of clones, approximately 93% of which are singletons. Sequencing used T cells isolated from PBMCs. These receptors were obtained from a human donor in good health.

The chain joins TRBV21-1 to TRBJ1-2; the D segment call TRBD1 is taken from the table without a DNA check. TRBV21-1 is a recognized pseudogene. The CDR3 contains 16 residues. The CDR3 is CASSKGATGEDYGYTF. The DNA of the CDR3 is TGTGCCAGCAGCAAGGGAGCTACAGGGGAGGACTATGGCTACACCTTC.

V gene TRBV19 combines with J gene TRBJ2-4, with D possibly being TRBD1 (6 bases). The V gene's germline CDR1 is LNHDA and CDR2 SQIVND (reference sequence). The CDR3 spans 14 residues. With 4 bases removed from V and 3 bases from J, the gap between germline ends came to 10 bases. CDR3 DNA: TGTGCCAGTAGTAGCGACAGGAGCAAAAACATTCAGTACTTC. Translated: CASSSDRSKNIQYF.

The rearrangement joins TRBV4-2 to TRBJ1-2, with D possibly TRBD1 on 6 matching bases. The V gene's germline CDR1 is LGHNA and CDR2 YNFKEQ. V was clipped by 5 bases and J by 4 bases, with 11 bases between them. The CDR3 length is 13 residues. The CDR3 DNA follows: TGTGCCAGCAGCAGGGGGGAGGGCTATGGCTACACCTTC. Translating gives CASSRGEGYGYTF.

The rearrangement joins TRBV28 to TRBJ2-7; 14 nucleotides agree with TRBD2. The CDR3 has 17 residues. Germline V gene sequence: CDR1 MDHEN, CDR2 SYDVKM. J was trimmed by 3 bases and V by 3 bases; bases with no gene match: 7. The chain's CDR3 is CASSLNLGTSGSYEQYF. The CDR3 region has the DNA TGTGCCAGCAGTTTGAACCTCGGGACTAGCGGGAGCTACGAGCAGTACTTC. The entire variable domain, with the rest obtained from reference TRBV28 and TRBJ2-7, is as follows: DVKVTQSSRYLVKRTGEKVFLECVQDMDHENMFWYRQDPGLGLRLIYFSYDVKMKEKGDIPEGYSVSREKKERFSLILESASTNQTSMYLCASSLNLGTSGSYEQYFGPGTRLTVT.

This chain uses TRBV25-1 with TRBJ2-6; D uncertain. Germline CDR1 reads MGHDK; CDR2 reads SYGVNS. The V end was cut by 3 bases, the J end by 0 bases, with 3 bases between. The length of the CDR3 is 14 residues. The CDR3: CASSDYSGANVLTF. Written as DNA, the CDR3 is TGTGCCAGCAGTGATTACTCTGGGGCCAACGTCCTGACTTTC.

The rearrangement joins TRBV2 to TRBJ2-3; 7 nucleotides align to TRBD1. Germline trimming cut 8 bases from V and 5 bases from J; bases unmatched to any gene: 13. The CDR3 contains 15 residues. Germline V gene lookup returns CDR1 SNHLY and CDR2 FYNNEI. CDR3 protein: CASEFRQGVQDTQYF. In DNA, the CDR3 is TGTGCCAGCGAATTCCGACAGGGTGTGCAAGATACGCAGTATTTT.

The gene calls are TRBV4-2 and TRBJ2-2; TRBD2 is a possible D gene (5 bases). The CDR3 consists of 16 residues. V lost 2 bases to trimming and J lost 5 bases, with 15 bases between them. The germline gives CDR1 LGHNA, CDR2 YNFKEQ. The CDR3 here is CASSQKETSITGELFF. The CDR3 bases are TGTGCCAGCAGCCAAAAGGAAACTAGTATTACCGGGGAGCTGTTTTTT.

The V gene is TRBV7-9, the J gene TRBJ1-1, with 7 bases identical to TRBD1. Germline CDR1 and CDR2: SEHNR and FQNEAQ (reference sequence). V lost 4 bases, J lost 4 bases, and 12 bases stayed unmatched. The CDR3 sequence is 16 residues long. This chain's CDR3 is CASSSTSASGGTEAFF. The DNA of the CDR3 is TGTGCCAGCAGCTCGACCTCTGCCTCAGGGGGCACTGAAGCTTTCTTT.

This clone was counted once. CDR3 nucleotide sequence: TGTGCCACCAATGAACATCTAGCGTACGAGCAGTACTTC. It yields the protein CATNEHLAYEQYF. The V and J genes are TRBV6-1 and TRBJ2-7, with D perhaps TRBD2 (6 bases). Germline loops: CDR1 MNHNS, CDR2 SASEGT. Trimming took off 10 bases at V and 4 bases at J, with 17 bases between the two ends. This CDR3 has 13 amino acids.